This TCR beta chain appears in the sequencing data of a study of low-dose radiotherapy and immunotherapy resistance in tumors. Indicated time point: before trial treatment. TRAV- and TRBV-specific primers were used for first-strand cDNA, which covered alpha and beta chains. The TCRs were subjected to amplification over around 19 PCR cycles employing a constant-region primer in conjunction with a V-primer adapter. TCRdb reprocessed the reads via MiXCR and lists one record per CDR3 protein. The sample includes 75,000 to 95,000 distinct CDR3 sequences, more than 8.5% of them seen just once. This clonotype was observed many times. The CDR3 runs 9 residues. Germline CDR1 DFQATT, CDR2 SNEGSKA (reference sequence).

The chain links TRBV20-1 to TRBJ2-1; unclear D gene. The receptor's source is a male donor with prostate cancer. Sequencing used PBMCs, obtained before treatment. The CDR3 protein is CSAENEQFF. The CDR3 DNA follows: TGCAGCGCAGAGAATGAGCAGTTCTTC.